The next 31 T cell receptor beta chains were all read from a single sample in a study of blood T cell repertoires in COVID-19. Assay: immunoSEQ multiplex PCR; the TCRdb copy retains only in-frame clones and omits some. The sample carries about 42,000 clones, approximately 88% recorded once. The specimen was peripheral blood. The origin of the receptors is a human donor in a cohort sampled during active COVID-19.

The rearrangement uses TRBV2 and TRBJ2-5, with TRBD2 matching over 8 bases. With V trimmed by 6 bases and J by 3 bases, 6 bases remained unmatched. Per the germline V gene, CDR1 is SNHLY and CDR2 is FYNNEI. The CDR3 length is 14 residues. The DNA for the CDR3 is TGTGCCAGCAGACAAGCGGGGGTAAAAGAGACCCAGTACTTC. This translates into CASRQAGVKETQYF.

J is TRBJ2-4 and V is TRBV5-5, with TRBD1 matching over 8 bases. Per germline, CDR1 SGHKS and CDR2 YYEKEE (reference sequence). This CDR3 contains 13 residues. The V gene end was trimmed by 4 bases and the J gene end by 5 bases; junction bases not matched to a gene: 2. The CDR3: CASSLGQENIQYF. DNA of the CDR3: TGTGCCAGCAGCCTGGGACAGGAAAACATTCAGTACTTC.

The chain links TRBV7-9 to TRBJ2-5, with 12 positions matching TRBD2. The CDR3 covers 16 residues. Germline assignment: CDR1 SEHNR and CDR2 FQNEAQ (reference sequence). Trimming cost V 4 bases and J 3 bases; bases outside gene matches: 6. The CDR3 protein is CASSSTSGGREETQYF. The CDR3 DNA follows: TGTGCCAGCAGCTCTACTAGCGGGGGGCGGGAAGAGACCCAGTACTTC.

V gene TRBV4-3 combines with J gene TRBJ2-7; 10 bases align to TRBD2. The V segment lost 0 bases and the J segment 1 base; nucleotides outside the gene matches: 9. CDR1 is LGHNA and CDR2 is YSLEER in the germline V gene. The CDR3 totals 18 residues. The CDR3 spells CASSQDGSGGAPSYEQYF. The CDR3 DNA reads TGCGCCAGCAGCCAAGATGGCAGCGGGGGGGCCCCTTCCTACGAGCAGTACTTC.

This sequence joins TRBV5-1 and TRBJ2-1, with 7 bases that match TRBD1. Germline values: CDR1 SGHRS, CDR2 YFSETQ. The CDR3 covers 14 residues. Trimming removed 4 bases from V and 13 bases from J; junction bases left unmatched: 14. CDR3 sequence: CASSTGTAQFLQFF. The CDR3 bases are TGCGCCAGCAGCACCGGGACAGCCCAATTTCTCCAGTTCTTC.

CDR3 bases: TGTGCCAGTAGCTTGAATTCGGGTCCAAGCAATCAGCCCCAGCATTTT. This translates into CASSLNSGPSNQPQHF. The rearrangement uses TRBV19 and TRBJ1-5; unclear D gene. V gave up 6 bases and J gave up 1 base, with 16 bases separating them. This CDR3 is built from 16 residues. Per germline, CDR1 LNHDA and CDR2 SQIVND (reference sequence).

The chain employs TRBV13 and TRBJ2-2, with D tentatively TRBD2 (5 bases). V was pared by 5 bases and J by 4 bases, with 14 bases between. The CDR3 is made up of 15 amino acids. The V gene's germline CDR1 is PRHDT and CDR2 FYEKMQ (reference sequence). The CDR3 DNA follows: TGTGCCAGCAGCAATAGCGAGACAATCACCGGGGAGCTGTTTTTT. It translates to CASSNSETITGELFF.

With regard to this clone: At the DNA level, this CDR3 is encoded by other sequences in the same sample as well. The chain combines TRBV7-6 with TRBJ2-7; 12 bases match TRBD2. The CDR3 totals 15 residues. Germline V CDR1 and CDR2: SGHVS, FNYEAQ. With 4 bases clipped from V and 7 bases from J, the junction kept 8 bases outside the gene matches. The CDR3 DNA reads TGTGCCAGCAGCTCCAGACTAGCGGGGGCTATAGAGCAGTACTTC. Its translation is CASSSRLAGAIEQYF.

By share, this clone ranks as large. The DNA of the CDR3 is TGTGCCAGTAGTAGGACAGGGAAGGACGAGCAGTACTTC. Protein product: CASSRTGKDEQYF. The chain carries TRBV19 and TRBJ2-7; 8 bases are shared with TRBD1. CDR3 length equals 13 residues. The germline V gene has CDR1 LNHDA and CDR2 SQIVND (reference sequence). The V and J ends lost 4 bases and 5 bases, in that order; junction bases with no gene match: 4.

This clone was observed a single time. The genes are TRBV7-9 and TRBJ1-1; D remains unclear. V dropped 8 bases and J dropped 5 bases, with 15 bases sitting between them. The V gene's germline CDR1 is SEHNR and CDR2 FQNEAQ (reference sequence). The CDR3 sequence is 13 residues long. The CDR3 bases are TGTGCCAGCCGGTCGTTAGAGTGGACTGAAGCTTTCTTT. Protein sequence: CASRSLEWTEAFF.

The chain uses TRBV6-5 and TRBJ1-2; possibly TRBD1 for D (6 bases). Germline CDR1 reads MNHEY; CDR2 reads SVGAGI. This CDR3 comprises 15 residues. V lost 5 bases, J lost 4 bases, and 17 bases lay in between. The CDR3 region is CASSPVGGASYGYTF. The CDR3 DNA reads TGTGCCAGCAGTCCCGTTGGGGGGGCTAGCTATGGCTACACCTTC.

The J gene is TRBJ1-5, the V gene TRBV7-9, with 8 bases matching TRBD1. V dropped 8 bases and J dropped 3; count of bases not matched to a gene: 9. The CDR3 sequence is 15 residues long. Germline V gives CDR1 SEHNR, CDR2 FQNEAQ (reference sequence). In nucleotides, the CDR3 is TGTGCCAGCTCTATGGACAGGGTAGCCAATCAGCCCCAGCATTTT. It is translated as CASSMDRVANQPQHF. Together with reference TRBV7-9 and TRBJ1-5, the CDR3 gives the full variable domain: DTGVSQNPRHKITKRGQNVTFRCDPISEHNRLYWYRQTLGQGPEFLTYFQNEAQLEKSRLLSDRFSAERPKGSFSTLEIQRTEQGDSAMYLCASSMDRVANQPQHFGDGTRLSIL.

The V and J genes are TRBV11-3 and TRBJ2-1; D is uncertain. V was trimmed by 5 bases and J by 5 bases, leaving 16 bases between them. The CDR3 covers 15 residues. Germline CDR1 reads SGHNT; CDR2 reads YENEEA. The CDR3 sequence: CASSPSRQVNNEQFF. CDR3 sequence (DNA): TGTGCCAGCAGCCCGAGCAGGCAAGTAAACAATGAGCAGTTCTTC.

The chain couples TRBV7-9 to TRBJ2-7; perhaps TRBD1 as D (6 bases). This CDR3 has 15 amino acids. V was cut by 1 base and J by 3 bases, with 13 bases left in between. The germline V gene has CDR1 SEHNR and CDR2 FQNEAQ (reference sequence). The CDR3 sequence: CASSLGQVNFYEQYF. The CDR3 DNA is TGTGCCAGCAGCTTAGGACAGGTGAACTTCTACGAGCAGTACTTC. The variable domain in full, with the rest retrieved from reference TRBV7-9 and TRBJ2-7, is DTGVSQNPRHKITKRGQNVTFRCDPISEHNRLYWYRQTLGQGPEFLTYFQNEAQLEKSRLLSDRFSAERPKGSFSTLEIQRTEQGDSAMYLCASSLGQVNFYEQYFGPGTRLTVT.

The rearrangement uses TRBV7-9 and TRBJ1-4; a possible D gene is TRBD1 (5 bases). The CDR3 is 15 amino acids. V was cut by 1 base and J by 5 bases, with 11 bases left in between. Germline assignment: CDR1 SEHNR and CDR2 FQNEAQ (reference sequence). CDR3 sequence: CASSLGTDNNEKLFF. DNA for the CDR3: TGTGCCAGCAGCTTAGGTACGGACAACAATGAAAAACTGTTTTTT.

V usage is TRBV7-9 and J usage is TRBJ1-1, with unresolved D. The CDR3 spans 12 residues. CDR1 SEHNR and CDR2 FQNEAQ come from the germline V gene (reference sequence). The ends were cut back, 2 bases at V and 3 bases at J, with 4 bases in the middle. CDR3 region: CASSLTHTEAFF. The CDR3 DNA reads TGTGCCAGCAGCTTAACTCACACTGAAGCTTTCTTT.

The chain carries TRBV10-2 and TRBJ1-1; 9 nucleotides line up with TRBD1. Germline values: CDR1 WSHSY, CDR2 SAAADI. V gave up 6 bases and J gave up 4 bases; unmatched junction bases: 9. The CDR3 has 15 amino acids. This CDR3 is CASREGGTGTTEAFF. CDR3 in DNA: TGCGCCAGCAGGGAAGGGGGGACAGGGACCACTGAAGCTTTCTTT.

This clone has only one observation. The genes are TRBV10-3 and TRBJ1-6; D ambiguous. Deletions cut 3 bases from V and 7 bases from J, with 19 bases between. CDR1 is ENHRY and CDR2 is SYGVKD in the germline V gene. CDR3 size: 17 residues. CDR3 loop: CAISDLRAGPGNSPLHF. The CDR3 nucleotides are TGTGCCATCAGTGACCTTAGGGCGGGTCCTGGGAATTCACCCCTCCACTTT.

This sequence joins TRBV5-4 and TRBJ1-2; the D gene is possibly TRBD1 (5 bases). The germline V gene has CDR1 SGHNT and CDR2 YYREEE (reference sequence). The CDR3 is made up of 16 amino acids. Trimming left V 4 bases short and J 0 bases short, with 16 bases between. CDR3 in DNA: TGTGCCAGCAGCCTGATGGGGCAGCCGACTAACTATGGCTACACCTTC. It yields the protein CASSLMGQPTNYGYTF.

This clone was seen only once. The rearrangement joins TRBV6-5 to TRBJ2-5, with TRBD2 identical over 13 bases. The CDR3 covers 15 residues. J was trimmed by 5 bases and V by 2 bases; bases with no gene match: 2. Germline CDR1 and CDR2: MNHEY and SVGAGI. CDR3 residues: CASSYTSGGAETQYF. CDR3 coding DNA: TGTGCCAGCAGTTACACTAGCGGGGGGGCCGAGACCCAGTACTTC.

This clone was detected only once. V and J are TRBV29-1 and TRBJ1-1; D unresolved. The CDR3 length is 11 residues. V was clipped by 7 bases and J by 10 bases, with 16 bases between them. Germline V gene sequence: CDR1 SQVTM, CDR2 ANQGSEA. Written as DNA, the CDR3 is TGCAGCGCCACGGGCCCTCGGGGAGCTTTCTTT. This sequence encodes CSATGPRGAFF.

The gene calls are TRBV18 and TRBJ1-1, with unresolved D. Looked up from germline, CDR1 is KGHSH and CDR2 is LQKENI. The CDR3 is made up of 14 amino acids. V was trimmed by 3 bases and J by 0 bases, leaving 8 bases between them. The CDR3 sequence is CASSPGSMNTEAFF. CDR3 coding DNA: TGTGCCAGCTCACCCGGTTCCATGAACACTGAAGCTTTCTTT.

This clone was counted a few times. In DNA form, the CDR3 reads TGTGCCAGCAGCTTAGTCGACAGTGGTACTGGAAACACCATATATTTT. Its protein product is CASSLVDSGTGNTIYF. The genes are TRBV11-2 and TRBJ1-3; the D gene is possibly TRBD1 (5 bases). Looked up from germline, CDR1 is SGHAT and CDR2 is FQNNGV. This CDR3 has 16 amino acids. The V and J ends lost 1 base and 2 bases respectively, with 12 bases between them.

The genes are TRBV15 and TRBJ2-7, with a tentative D call TRBD1 (5 bases). Germline loops: CDR1 LNHNV, CDR2 YYDKDF (reference sequence). V lost 3 bases and J 2 bases, leaving 11 bases between the germline ends. This CDR3 is 14 amino acids long. CDR3: CATSSRTGPYEQYF. CDR3 nucleotides: TGTGCCACCAGCAGCCGAACAGGCCCCTACGAGCAGTACTTC.

The chain is built from TRBV7-3 and TRBJ1-4, with a tentative D call TRBD1 (5 bases). With 0 bases removed from V and 8 bases from J, the gap between germline ends came to 10 bases. There are 14 residues in the CDR3. Germline-derived CDR1 and CDR2 are SGHTA and FQGTGA. As DNA, the CDR3 is TGTGCCAGCAGCTTAACCGGGGGAGCGGAAAAACTGTTTTTT. This encodes CASSLTGGAEKLFF.

This chain links TRBV7-2 with TRBJ2-2; D not resolved. CDR3 length: 14 amino acids. V was trimmed by 1 base and J by 6 bases, leaving 9 bases between them. In germline, CDR1 is SGHTA, CDR2 FQGNSA. CDR3 sequence reads: CASSLGAGSGELFF. CDR3 DNA sequence: TGTGCCAGCAGCTTAGGTGCCGGGTCCGGGGAGCTGTTTTTT. The full variable domain, in which reference TRBV7-2 and TRBJ2-2 provide the parts outside the CDR3, is GAGVSQSPSNKVTEKGKDVELRCDPISGHTALYWYRQSLGQGLEFLIYFQGNSAPDKSGLPSDRFSAERTGGSVSTLTIQRTQQEDSAVYLCASSLGAGSGELFFGEGSRLTVL.

The J gene is TRBJ1-2, the V gene TRBV6-5, with a tentative D call TRBD1 (6 bases). CDR3 length equals 15 residues. Trimming shortened V by 7 bases and J by 4 bases, and 19 bases separated the two germline ends. Germline V gene data show CDR1 as MNHEY and CDR2 as SVGAGI. CDR3 in amino acids: CASTPGATGSYGYTF. The CDR3 region has the DNA TGTGCCAGCACTCCAGGGGCCACGGGGAGCTATGGCTACACCTTC.

This sequence joins TRBV7-2 and TRBJ1-3, with D unclear. The germline V and J ends were trimmed by 2 bases and 3 bases, with 5 bases remaining between them. There are 13 residues in the CDR3. Germline V gene sequence: CDR1 SGHTA, CDR2 FQGNSA. The CDR3 region is CASSLSLGNTIYF. The CDR3 DNA reads as TGTGCCAGCAGCTTATCACTTGGAAACACCATATATTTT.

The V call is TRBV28, the J call TRBJ2-2; D remains ambiguous. The CDR3 sequence is 12 residues long. Deletions cut 5 bases from V and 7 bases from J, with 8 bases between. Germline values: CDR1 MDHEN, CDR2 SYDVKM. The CDR3: CASSRRVGELFF. DNA of the CDR3: TGTGCCAGCAGTCGTCGTGTCGGGGAGCTGTTTTTT.

This clone was observed a handful of times. Relative to the germline gene, one junction end is altered; a read error may explain this. The chain carries TRBV2 and TRBJ1-5; weak D call: TRBD1 (6 bases). The germline V gene encodes CDR1 SNHLY and CDR2 FYNNEI. The CDR3 is 14 residues long. The CDR3, as DNA: TGTGCCAGCAGCGAAGGGACATACAATCAGCCCCAGCATTTT. Protein sequence: CASSEGTYNQPQHF.

This chain uses TRBV5-1 with TRBJ2-2, with 10 nucleotides matching TRBD2. Germline V lookup: CDR1 SGHRS, CDR2 YFSETQ. The CDR3 is 18 amino acids. J lost 6 bases, V lost 1 base, and 12 bases had no gene match. The CDR3 coding sequence is TGCGCCAGCAGCTTGACTAGCGGGACGAGCGCGGGGGCCGGGGAGCTGTTTTTT. The encoded protein is CASSLTSGTSAGAGELFF.